The subject of this entry is one T cell receptor (beta chain). These data come from a study of shared clonotypes between healthy human individuals. CD8 cells classed as naive were CD45RO-negative and positively selected for CCR7, excluding terminally differentiated effector memory CD45RA+ cells. The table came from immunoSEQ multiplex PCR; TCRdb's copy has only in-frame clones and leaves some out. This table has some 2.1 million clones, about 95% appearing once. This clonotype originated in a man aged 18 to 30 in good health. The sample taken for sequencing was naive CD8+ T cells sorted from blood.

Here the CDR3 reads CASSLKSEETQYF. CDR3 nucleotide sequence: TGTGCCAGCAGCTTAAAGTCAGAAGAGACCCAGTACTTC. The chain couples TRBV7-9 to TRBJ2-5; no clear D. Germline CDR1 and CDR2: SEHNR and FQNEAQ (reference sequence). The CDR3 consists of 13 residues. V gave up 2 bases and J gave up 3 bases, with 7 bases separating them. Full variable domain (missing parts from reference TRBV7-9 and TRBJ2-5): DTGVSQNPRHKITKRGQNVTFRCDPISEHNRLYWYRQTLGQGPEFLTYFQNEAQLEKSRLLSDRFSAERPKGSFSTLEIQRTEQGDSAMYLCASSLKSEETQYFGPGTRLLVL.